This T cell receptor beta chain was identified in a study of Graves' ophthalmopathy and Graves' hyperthyroidism. Study overall: There was a collection of peripheral blood at initial diagnosis, before any treatment.

In its sample, this clonotype was seen many times. A much bigger clone sits one base away, suggesting this may be a read error. Amplification from RNA transcripts yielded the TCR beta CDR3 regions. The first-round RT-PCR employed HTBI primers together with the Qiagen OneStep RT-PCR kit. A multiplex PCR was then performed as the second round. From the multiplex PCR reads, TCRdb called clonotypes with MiXCR, one entry per CDR3 protein. The table has about 400,000 distinct CDR3 sequences, approximately 16% seen once. Other autoimmune diseases, uncontrolled infections, pregnancy or lactation ruled patients out of participation. Germline V gene lookup returns CDR1 MNHNS and CDR2 SASEGT. This CDR3 spans 14 amino acids.

This TCR came from a woman in her late teens or twenties with Graves' ophthalmopathy. The rearrangement links TRBV6-1 to TRBJ1-1; D remains ambiguous. The sample comprised peripheral blood. The CDR3 is CASRVDSMNAEAFF. The CDR3, as DNA: TGTGCCAGCAGGGTCGACTCCATGAACGCTGAAGCTTTCTTT.